Below, 8 T cell receptor beta chains from the same sample are listed, as sequenced in a study of T cells in Graves' hyperthyroidism and ophthalmopathy. RNA transcripts yielded amplified TCR beta CDR3 regions. The HTBI primer set was used in a first-round RT-PCR of the TCR CDR3. TCRdb called the multiplex PCR reads again in MiXCR, with one record for every CDR3 protein. Of around 300,000 distinct CDR3 sequences listed, approximately 18% are singletons. The sequencing sample was made of blood. Receptors originate from a man in his fifties with Graves' ophthalmopathy.

The rearrangement uses TRBV30 and TRBJ2-7; 9 nucleotides line up with TRBD2. The V segment lost 0 bases and the J segment 5 bases; nucleotides outside the gene matches: 11. CDR3 length: 16 amino acids. Germline V gene sequence: CDR1 GTSNPN, CDR2 SVGIG (reference sequence). The CDR3, as DNA: TGTGCCTGGAGTGTACGCTCGGCGGGAGGGAGTGACGAGCAGTACTTC. As protein: CAWSVRSAGGSDEQYF.

This clonotype has a handful of counts. The gene calls are TRBV27 and TRBJ2-3; D not resolved. The CDR3 is 13 amino acids. Trimming pared 1 base from V and 6 bases from J, leaving 8 bases between. CDR1 and CDR2 (germline): MNHEY, SMNVEV (reference sequence). The CDR3 DNA follows: TGTGCCAGCAGTTTATGGTCCCTCGATACGCAGTATTTT. Translation: CASSLWSLDTQYF.

This clonotype was counted many times. This chain connects TRBV6-1 to TRBJ2-5, with 15 bases identical to TRBD2. Germline CDR1 reads MNHNS; CDR2 reads SASEGT. V was clipped by 6 bases and J by 4 bases; unmatched bases: 12. The CDR3 covers 18 residues. CDR3 region: CASRFTGLAGGPSETQYF. The CDR3 nucleotides read TGTGCCAGCAGGTTTACCGGACTAGCGGGAGGGCCGTCAGAGACCCAGTACTTC.

This clonotype came up many times. The V and J genes are TRBV30 and TRBJ2-7; no firm D call. The germline CDR1 and CDR2 sequences are GTSNPN and SVGIG (reference sequence). The CDR3 contains 14 residues. Trimming cost V 2 bases and J 2 bases, with 13 bases left between them. This CDR3 is CAWSPSTITYEQYF. The CDR3 coding sequence is TGTGCCTGGAGTCCTTCGACAATTACCTACGAGCAGTACTTC.

This clonotype was picked up many times. The V and J genes are TRBV2 and TRBJ1-5; 7 bases agree with TRBD1. The V and J ends lost 4 bases and 1 base, in that order; junction bases with no gene match: 7. The CDR3 loop spans 16 amino acids. Per the germline V gene, CDR1 is SNHLY and CDR2 is FYNNEI. For the CDR3, the DNA is TGTGCCAGCAGTGCTACAGGGGTAATCAGCAATCAGCCCCAGCATTTT. Encoded protein: CASSATGVISNQPQHF.

V and J are TRBV20-1 and TRBJ2-1; the D gene is possibly TRBD2 (6 bases). The CDR3 is made up of 15 amino acids. CDR1 and CDR2 from the germline V gene are DFQATT and SNEGSKA (reference sequence). The ends were cut back, 1 base at V and 3 bases at J, with 13 bases in the middle. The CDR3 DNA follows: TGCAGTGCTAGAGTCCGTCGCGGGGTCTACAATGAGCAGTTCTTC. Translated, it gives CSARVRRGVYNEQFF.

This clonotype was recorded many times. Here the CDR3 DNA reads TGTGCCTGGAAAGTATACTCTGGAAACACCATATATTTT. Translated: CAWKVYSGNTIYF. V is TRBV30 and J is TRBJ1-3, with no clear D. V shed 4 bases and J shed 0 bases, with 7 bases lying between them. This CDR3 spans 13 amino acids. Germline V lookup: CDR1 GTSNPN, CDR2 SVGIG (reference sequence).

This clonotype was counted a few times. The J gene is TRBJ2-5, the V gene TRBV20-1, with 9 bases identical to TRBD2. The germline V gene has CDR1 DFQATT and CDR2 SNEGSKA (reference sequence). The CDR3 covers 16 residues. V dropped 3 bases and J dropped 0; count of bases not matched to a gene: 8. The DNA for the CDR3 is TGCAGTGCTAGTTGGGCTAGCGGGACGTACCAAGAGACCCAGTACTTC. It translates to CSASWASGTYQETQYF.